The T cell receptor (beta chain) under discussion was sequenced for a study of T cell responses to AZD1222 COVID-19 vaccine (dated by TCRdb to 2020 to 2022). For the study in its entirety: TCR sequencing covered some 240 trial participants: 200 to 220 given two doses of AZD1222 and approximately 26 given two doses of MenACWY control vaccine. Trial participants were enrolled by age into 18-55, 56-69 and 70-plus year subgroups, with 148, 28 and 57 TCR-sequenced participants respectively.

The meaning of the sample's time point label: baseline before first vaccination. In light of the paper, this sample's treatment or condition label describes: meningococcal conjugate vaccine given as trial control. Samples from vaccinated people were obtained from the UK trials COV001 and COV002, which included a single-blind randomized controlled phase 2/3 trial of AZD1222 (ChAdOx1 nCoV-19) in healthy adults. For TCRbeta chain sequencing, PBMC samples were collected from trial participants at day 0 and at day 28 after the second dose. Summary of the overall study and its limitations: Nearly half of unique spike-specific TCRs reportedly recognized epitopes outside regions mutated in the B.1.351 and B.1.1.7 variants. Because no day 14 peak-response samples were available, the repertoires could be characterized only after the peak T cell response. Participants were mostly white British, with more females than males. The authors suggested clonal diversity may have been underestimated. Spike-specific TCR breadth and depth rose significantly after two AZD1222 doses compared with day 0 and with MenACWY recipients. Conclusions about previously exposed vaccinees were limited because only five to seven AZD1222 recipients were SARS-CoV-2 seropositive at baseline. The 56-69-year group was small, and its depth increase did not reach significance, likely because of low power. Vaccine-associated CD4 TCRs spanned the whole spike protein, with dominant responses in regions 160-218 and 743-854.

The CDR3 regions of human TCRbeta chains were subjected to immunosequencing. The original methods were these. TCRs in the repertoires were matched against a reference library of SARS-CoV-2-specific TCRs that had been generated with the MIRA antigen-specificity platform. Breadth was defined as the fraction of unique TCRs that were SARS-CoV-2-associated, and depth was defined as the fraction of total T cells that were SARS-CoV-2-associated. Using the MIRA data, each spike-specific TCR was assigned both to the spike region to which the TCR was reactive and to a CD4 or CD8 class. Log10-transformed breadth and depth values were compared by one-way ANOVA with Sidak's multiple comparisons tests. TCRdb took over this immuneACCESS table, retaining in-frame rearrangements with V and J assigned. Such tables are incomplete; in checked studies, under half of the missing clones stem from an unresolved V gene, and the remainder is unexplained. V and J calls and clone size follow that table, whereas D and trimming were derived from the DNA. For this sample the table gives about 150,000 clones, of which about nine tenths were detected only once. The biggest ten clones account for 5.5% of the sample.

Points on this clone: This clone's antigen is unknown. Per-nucleotide qualities are absent, and no much larger clonotype sits a single base away.

Including the terminal cysteine and phenylalanine, the CDR3 comprises 15 residues. Just CDR3 DNA is preserved here, 45 bases in frame from base 1. The trim is 10 bases for V and 2 bases for J, with a gap of 16 bases between the germline ends. For CDR1 and CDR2, the germline V gene lists KGHDR and SFDVKD. The TCR originated in an adult in good health. Recombination joined TRBV24-1 with TRBJ2-2; the D region is possibly TRBD1 or TRBD2, each matching across 5 bases. Specimen: peripheral blood, collected on day 0 of MenACWY control vaccination. The CDR3 in this case is CATQDSGTNTGELFF. The DNA sequence is as follows: TGTGCCACTCAGGATAGTGGGACCAACACCGGGGAGCTGTTTTTT.